This TCR beta chain was captured by sequencing in a study of shared clonotypes between healthy human individuals. V dropped 1 base and J dropped 5; count of bases not matched to a gene: 8. The CDR3 is 15 residues long. Germline CDR1 reads SGHRS; CDR2 reads YFSETQ. Data came from immunoSEQ multiplex PCR; TCRdb stores just in-frame clones and leaves some out. The repertoire consists of 980,000 or so clones, with 70% to 85% occurring once and the leading ten covering approximately 1.5%. The J gene is TRBJ2-5, the V gene TRBV5-1, with 7 bases aligning to TRBD2. Sequencing used memory CD4+ T cells sorted from blood. This sample's subset: CD45RA-negative fraction. The sequence was collected from a man in his late teens or twenties in good health. CDR3 DNA sequence: TGCGCCAGCAGCTTGATTGCGGGGGTAGAGGAGACCCAGTACTTC. Its protein product is CASSLIAGVEETQYF.